The T cell receptor beta chain under discussion was sequenced for a study of molecular identifiers for immune sequencing clone quantification. Across the study: Replicates involved a five-way split of RNA from approximately 20,000 or 98,000 naive CD8 cells, with sequencing of four.

Study results and caveats: Whereas clones above 20 RNA copies held under 1% of naive-cell molecules, they held over 97% of effector molecules.

To note about this clonotype: What it recognizes is unknown.

TCRdb passed the PCR reads through MiXCR, listing each CDR3 protein once. In the table there are fewer than 100,000 distinct CDR3 sequences, around 20% of which are singletons. Trimming cost V 0 bases and J 14 bases; bases outside gene matches: 3. Looked up from germline, CDR1 is SGHRS and CDR2 is YFSETQ. This CDR3 has 13 residues. This sequence joins TRBV5-1 and TRBJ2-1; 12 nucleotides align to TRBD2. The sample taken for sequencing was naive CD8+ T cells from blood, with Jurkat cell RNA spiked in. The subset is: FACS-sorted CD8+CD4-CCR7+CD45RA+ naive T cells. The sequence derives from a human donor in good health. Some libraries in this study had Jurkat cell RNA spiked in. The CDR3 region has the DNA TGCGCCAGCAGCTTGGGACTAGCGGGAGACAAGTTCTTC. Translated: CASSLGLAGDKFF.